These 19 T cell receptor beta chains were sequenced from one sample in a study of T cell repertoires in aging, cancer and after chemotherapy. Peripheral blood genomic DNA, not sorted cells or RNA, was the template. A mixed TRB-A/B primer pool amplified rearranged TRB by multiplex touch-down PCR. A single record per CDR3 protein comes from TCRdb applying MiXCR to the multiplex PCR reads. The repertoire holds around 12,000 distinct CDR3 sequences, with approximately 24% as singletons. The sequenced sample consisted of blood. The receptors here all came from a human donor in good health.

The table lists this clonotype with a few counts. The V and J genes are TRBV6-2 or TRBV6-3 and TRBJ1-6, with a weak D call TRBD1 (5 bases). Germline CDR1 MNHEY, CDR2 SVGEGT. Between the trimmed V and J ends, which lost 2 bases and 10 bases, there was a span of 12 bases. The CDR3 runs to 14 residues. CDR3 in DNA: TGTGCCAGCAGTTACCGGGGGAGGGACTCACCCCTCCACTTT. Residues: CASSYRGRDSPLHF.

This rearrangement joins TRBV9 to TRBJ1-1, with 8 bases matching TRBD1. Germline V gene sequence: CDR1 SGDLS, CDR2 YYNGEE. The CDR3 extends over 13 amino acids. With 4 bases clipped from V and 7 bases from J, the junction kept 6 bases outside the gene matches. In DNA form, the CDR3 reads TGTGCCAGCAGCTCAGGGGGCGAGAGTGAAGCTTTCTTT. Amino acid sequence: CASSSGGESEAFF.

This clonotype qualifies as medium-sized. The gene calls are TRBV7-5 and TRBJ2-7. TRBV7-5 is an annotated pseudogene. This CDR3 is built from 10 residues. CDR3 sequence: CISVPYEQYF. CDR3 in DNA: TGTATCTCTGTCCCATACGAGCAGTACTTC.

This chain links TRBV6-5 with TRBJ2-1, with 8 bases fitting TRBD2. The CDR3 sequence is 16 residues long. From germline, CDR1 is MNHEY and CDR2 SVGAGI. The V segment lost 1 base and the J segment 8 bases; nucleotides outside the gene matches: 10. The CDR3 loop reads CASSYFAGGPSDEQFF. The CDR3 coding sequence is TGTGCCAGCAGTTACTTTGCGGGGGGACCCTCGGATGAGCAGTTCTTC.

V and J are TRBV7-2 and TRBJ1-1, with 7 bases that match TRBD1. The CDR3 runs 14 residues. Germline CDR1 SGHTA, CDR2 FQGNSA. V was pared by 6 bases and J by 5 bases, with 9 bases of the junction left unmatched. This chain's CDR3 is CASRAGGGRTEAFF. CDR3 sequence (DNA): TGTGCCAGCAGAGCAGGGGGGGGGCGTACTGAAGCTTTCTTT.

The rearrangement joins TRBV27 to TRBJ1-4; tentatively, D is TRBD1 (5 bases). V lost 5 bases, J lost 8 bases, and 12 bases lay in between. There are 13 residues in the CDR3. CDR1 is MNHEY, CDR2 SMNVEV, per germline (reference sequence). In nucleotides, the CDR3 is TGTGCCAGCAGTACCCGCGGGGGGGAAAAACTGTTTTTT. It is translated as CASSTRGGEKLFF.

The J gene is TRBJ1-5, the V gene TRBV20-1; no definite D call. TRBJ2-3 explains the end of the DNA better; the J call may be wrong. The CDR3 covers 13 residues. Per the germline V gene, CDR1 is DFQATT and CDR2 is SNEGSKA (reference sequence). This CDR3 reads CSAQVLGNQPQYF. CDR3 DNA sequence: TGCAGTGCACAAGTCCTGGGCAATCAGCCCCAGTATTTT.

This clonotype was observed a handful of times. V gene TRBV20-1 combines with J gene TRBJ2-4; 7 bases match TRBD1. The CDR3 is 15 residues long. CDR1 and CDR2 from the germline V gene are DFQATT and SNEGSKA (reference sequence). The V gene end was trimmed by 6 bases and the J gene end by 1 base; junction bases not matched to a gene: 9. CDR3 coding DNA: TGCAGTGCACCGGACAGGCATAAGGCCAAAAACATTCAGTACTTC. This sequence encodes CSAPDRHKAKNIQYF.

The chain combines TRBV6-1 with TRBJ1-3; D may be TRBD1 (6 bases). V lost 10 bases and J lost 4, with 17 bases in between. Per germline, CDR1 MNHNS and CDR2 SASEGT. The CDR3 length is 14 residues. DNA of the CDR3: TGTGCCACCCGGACCAGGGGTGTGGGAAACACCATATATTTT. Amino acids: CATRTRGVGNTIYF.

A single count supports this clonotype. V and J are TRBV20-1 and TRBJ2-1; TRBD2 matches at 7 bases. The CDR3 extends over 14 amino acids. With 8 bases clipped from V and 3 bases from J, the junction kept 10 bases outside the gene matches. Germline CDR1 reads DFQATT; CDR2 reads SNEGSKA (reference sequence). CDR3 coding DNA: TGCAGTTCCGTGGCGGGGGAGAACTACAATGAGCAGTTCTTC. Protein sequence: CSSVAGENYNEQFF.

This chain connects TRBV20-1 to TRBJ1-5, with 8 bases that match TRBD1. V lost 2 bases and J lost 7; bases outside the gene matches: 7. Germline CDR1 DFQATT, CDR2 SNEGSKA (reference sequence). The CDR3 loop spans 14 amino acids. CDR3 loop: CSARRAQGGQPQHF. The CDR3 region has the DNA TGCAGTGCTAGAAGGGCACAGGGGGGCCAGCCCCAGCATTTT.

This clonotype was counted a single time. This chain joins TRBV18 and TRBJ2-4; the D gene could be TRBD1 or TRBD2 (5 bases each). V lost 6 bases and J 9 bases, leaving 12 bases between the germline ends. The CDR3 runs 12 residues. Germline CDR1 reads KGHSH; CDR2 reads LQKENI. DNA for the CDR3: TGTGCCAGCTCTCCCGGGACGGGCATTCAGTACTTC. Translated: CASSPGTGIQYF.

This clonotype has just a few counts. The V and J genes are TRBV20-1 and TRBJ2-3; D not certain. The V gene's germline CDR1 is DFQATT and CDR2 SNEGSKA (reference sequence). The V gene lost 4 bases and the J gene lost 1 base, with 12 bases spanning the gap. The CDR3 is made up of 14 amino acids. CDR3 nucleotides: TGCAGTGCTATCCCCGGGTCGGGCACAGATACGCAGTATTTT. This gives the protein CSAIPGSGTDTQYF.

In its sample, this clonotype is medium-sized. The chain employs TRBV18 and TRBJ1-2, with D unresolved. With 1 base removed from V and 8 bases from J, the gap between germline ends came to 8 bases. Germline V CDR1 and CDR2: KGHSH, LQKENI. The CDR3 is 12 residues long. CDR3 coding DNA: TGTGCCAGCTCACCACAGGGCTTCGGCTACACCTTC. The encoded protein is CASSPQGFGYTF.

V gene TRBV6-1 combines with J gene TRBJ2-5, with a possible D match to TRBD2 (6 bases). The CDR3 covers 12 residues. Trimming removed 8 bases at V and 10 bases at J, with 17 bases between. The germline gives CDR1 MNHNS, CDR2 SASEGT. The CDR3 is CASGTTFGSQYF. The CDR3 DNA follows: TGTGCCAGCGGGACGACCTTCGGGAGCCAGTACTTC.

The CDR3 sequence: CASSLSGFTDTQYF. DNA for the CDR3: TGTGCCAGCAGTTTGTCAGGGTTCACAGATACGCAGTATTTT. J is TRBJ2-3 and V is TRBV12-3 or TRBV12-4; possibly TRBD1 for D (5 bases). V was clipped by 3 bases and J by 2 bases, with 9 bases between them. The CDR3 length is 14 residues.

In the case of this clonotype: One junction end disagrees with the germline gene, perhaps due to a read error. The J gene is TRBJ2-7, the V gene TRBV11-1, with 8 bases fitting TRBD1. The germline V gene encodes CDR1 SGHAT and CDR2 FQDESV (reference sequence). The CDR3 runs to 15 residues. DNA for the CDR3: TGTGCCAGAAGCTTGGGCTGGACAGGGCCAAGGGAGCAGTACTTC. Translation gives CARSLGWTGPREQYF.

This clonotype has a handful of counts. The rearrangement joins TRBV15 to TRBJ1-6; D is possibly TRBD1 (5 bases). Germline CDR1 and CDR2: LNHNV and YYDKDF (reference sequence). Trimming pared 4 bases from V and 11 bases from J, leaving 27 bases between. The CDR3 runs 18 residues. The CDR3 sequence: CATSTRLAGNWVGTPLHF. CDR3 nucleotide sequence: TGTGCCACCAGCACCCGGTTAGCAGGGAACTGGGTGGGGACACCCCTCCACTTT.

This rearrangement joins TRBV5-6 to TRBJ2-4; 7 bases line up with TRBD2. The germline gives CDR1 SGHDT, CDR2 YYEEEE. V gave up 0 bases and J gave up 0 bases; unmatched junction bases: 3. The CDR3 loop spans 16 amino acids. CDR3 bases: TGTGCCAGCAGCTTGGGGGGGGGGGTAGCCAAAAACATTCAGTACTTC. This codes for CASSLGGGVAKNIQYF.